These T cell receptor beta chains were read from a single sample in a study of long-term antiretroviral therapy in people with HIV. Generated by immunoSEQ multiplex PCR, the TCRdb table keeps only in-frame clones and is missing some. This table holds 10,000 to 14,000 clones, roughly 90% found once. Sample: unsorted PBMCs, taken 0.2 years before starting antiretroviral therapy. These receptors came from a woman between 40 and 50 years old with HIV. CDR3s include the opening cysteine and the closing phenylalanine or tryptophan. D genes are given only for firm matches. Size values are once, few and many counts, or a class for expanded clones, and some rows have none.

CDR3 DNA: TGTGCCAGCAGAGGCGTAGGGGGAGGGTACGAGCAGTACTTC
CDR3 protein: CASRGVGGGYEQYF
CDR3 length: 14
J gene: TRBJ2-7
clone size: .
D gene: .
V gene: TRBV6-5

CDR3 DNA: TGTGCCAGCAGCTTTCGACAGGGTAATGAAAAACTGTTTTTT
CDR3 protein: CASSFRQGNEKLFF
CDR3 length: 14
J gene: TRBJ1-4
clone size: .
D gene: TRBD1
V gene: TRBV11-2

CDR3 DNA: TGTGCCAGCAGCTTAGCTGTCCAGTCTTCTAGCACAGATACGCAGTATTTT
CDR3 protein: CASSLAVQSSSTDTQYF
CDR3 length: 17
J gene: TRBJ2-3
clone size: .
D gene: .
V gene: TRBV7-9

CDR3 DNA: TGTGCCAGCAGCCTTTCTCCAGGGGATACGGCTGAAGCTTTCTTT
CDR3 protein: CASSLSPGDTAEAFF
CDR3 length: 15
J gene: TRBJ1-1
clone size: .
D gene: .
V gene: TRBV11-2

CDR3 DNA: TGTGCCAGCAGCGTAGGGGGGCAGAATGTGGCTGAAGCTTTCTTT
CDR3 protein: CASSVGGQNVAEAFF
CDR3 length: 15
J gene: TRBJ1-1
clone size: once
D gene: .
V gene: TRBV9

CDR3 DNA: TGTGCCAGCTCCGCATTTACAGGGGAGCTGTTTTTT
CDR3 protein: CASSAFTGELFF
CDR3 length: 12
J gene: TRBJ2-2
clone size: .
D gene: .
V gene: TRBV6-6

CDR3 DNA: TGTGCCAGCTCAGCCCAGCTCACAGATACGCAGTATTTT
CDR3 protein: CASSAQLTDTQYF
CDR3 length: 13
J gene: TRBJ2-3
clone size: few
D gene: .
V gene: TRBV18

CDR3 DNA: TGTGCCAGCAAACTAACCGGGACAGGGATAGCAACTAATGAAAAACTGTTTTTT
CDR3 protein: CASKLTGTGIATNEKLFF
CDR3 length: 18
J gene: TRBJ1-4
clone size: .
D gene: TRBD1
V gene: TRBV27

CDR3 DNA: TGCGCCAGCAGCCCCTCGGCCAGTTCTAACTATGGCTACACCTTC
CDR3 protein: CASSPSASSNYGYTF
CDR3 length: 15
J gene: TRBJ1-2
clone size: .
D gene: .
V gene: TRBV5-1

CDR3 DNA: TGCGCCAGCAGCCGCTCCAGTACGGAGTACGAGTATAAAGCTTTCTTT
CDR3 protein: CASSRSSTEYEYKAFF
CDR3 length: 16
J gene: TRBJ1-1
clone size: few
D gene: .
V gene: TRBV4-1

CDR3 DNA: TGTGCCAGCAGCTTGGGGACACCCCCGGGAGACCCAATGTACTTC
CDR3 protein: CASSLGTPPGDPMYF
CDR3 length: 15
J gene: TRBJ2-5
clone size: .
D gene: .
V gene: TRBV5-4

CDR3 DNA: TGTGCCAGTAGTCCTCGTGGGATCGGGAGTGATGGCTACACCTTC
CDR3 protein: CASSPRGIGSDGYTF
CDR3 length: 15
J gene: TRBJ1-2
clone size: .
D gene: .
V gene: TRBV19

CDR3 DNA: TGTGCCAGCAGCTTAGGGCGGGGCAAGTCGACCCAGTACTTC
CDR3 protein: CASSLGRGKSTQYF
CDR3 length: 14
J gene: TRBJ2-5
clone size: .
D gene: .
V gene: TRBV7-8

CDR3 DNA: TGTGCCAGCACCAACTCGATGGGGACAGGGGTCACAGATACGCAGTATTTT
CDR3 protein: CASTNSMGTGVTDTQYF
CDR3 length: 17
J gene: TRBJ2-3
clone size: .
D gene: TRBD1
V gene: TRBV13

CDR3 DNA: TGTGCCAGCAGCCTCCGGGACAACAATGAAAAACTGTTTTTT
CDR3 protein: CASSLRDNNEKLFF
CDR3 length: 14
J gene: TRBJ1-4
clone size: .
D gene: .
V gene: TRBV7-9

CDR3 DNA: TGTGCCAGCAGCGCTTCCAGGGGAGGCTATGGCTACACCTTC
CDR3 protein: CASSASRGGYGYTF
CDR3 length: 14
J gene: TRBJ1-2
clone size: .
D gene: .
V gene: TRBV9

CDR3 DNA: TGTGCCAGCAGCTTAGTCCCGGTCACGTCGCCTTATGGCTACACCTTC
CDR3 protein: CASSLVPVTSPYGYTF
CDR3 length: 16
J gene: TRBJ1-2
clone size: once
D gene: .
V gene: TRBV7-2

CDR3 DNA: TGTGCCTGGGACCCAGCAGGGGGCTATGGCTACACCTTC
CDR3 protein: CAWDPAGGYGYTF
CDR3 length: 13
J gene: TRBJ1-2
clone size: .
D gene: TRBD1
V gene: TRBV30

CDR3 DNA: TGTGCCAGCAGCTCCGGGACAGGGGGTGTGGGCAATGAGCAGTTCTTC
CDR3 protein: CASSSGTGGVGNEQFF
CDR3 length: 16
J gene: TRBJ2-1
clone size: .
D gene: TRBD1
V gene: TRBV7-9

CDR3 DNA: TGTGCCAGCAGCAGGGGGGGGATTCTAACAGATACGCAGTATTTT
CDR3 protein: CASSRGGILTDTQYF
CDR3 length: 15
J gene: TRBJ2-3
clone size: .
D gene: .
V gene: TRBV11-2

CDR3 DNA: TGTGCCAGCAGCGGTCTTTATGGCTACACCTTC
CDR3 protein: CASSGLYGYTF
CDR3 length: 11
J gene: TRBJ1-2
clone size: .
D gene: .
V gene: TRBV2

CDR3 DNA: TGTGCCAGCAGTAAGGGACTAGCATCAGATACGCAGTATTTT
CDR3 protein: CASSKGLASDTQYF
CDR3 length: 14
J gene: TRBJ2-3
clone size: .
D gene: TRBD2
V gene: TRBV6-5

CDR3 DNA: TGTGCCAGTACCTTATCCGGGACAGGGGGCATCTATGGCTACACCTTC
CDR3 protein: CASTLSGTGGIYGYTF
CDR3 length: 16
J gene: TRBJ1-2
clone size: .
D gene: TRBD1
V gene: TRBV19

CDR3 DNA: TGTGCCAGCGGGGTTAGCACAGATACGCAGTATTTT
CDR3 protein: CASGVSTDTQYF
CDR3 length: 12
J gene: TRBJ2-3
clone size: .
D gene: .
V gene: TRBV27

CDR3 DNA: TGTGCCAGCAGTTTATGGACGGGACAGGGGGAGACCCAGTACTTC
CDR3 protein: CASSLWTGQGETQYF
CDR3 length: 15
J gene: TRBJ2-5
clone size: .
D gene: TRBD1
V gene: TRBV27

CDR3 DNA: TGCGCCAGCAGCGAGACGAGGGGTTTTGGCTACACCTTC
CDR3 protein: CASSETRGFGYTF
CDR3 length: 13
J gene: TRBJ1-2
clone size: once
D gene: .
V gene: TRBV4-3

CDR3 DNA: TGTGCCAGCAGCAACGAATTGCAGGCCTGGGAGGGCTACACCTTC
CDR3 protein: CASSNELQAWEGYTF
CDR3 length: 15
J gene: TRBJ1-2
clone size: .
D gene: .
V gene: TRBV21-1

CDR3 DNA: TGTGCCAGTAGTCTAGGGGACTTGAACACTGAAGCTTTCTTT
CDR3 protein: CASSLGDLNTEAFF
CDR3 length: 14
J gene: TRBJ1-1
clone size: .
D gene: .
V gene: TRBV19

CDR3 DNA: TGTGCCAGCAGTTACTCGAGGGGCTCTGGAAACACCATATATTTT
CDR3 protein: CASSYSRGSGNTIYF
CDR3 length: 15
J gene: TRBJ1-3
clone size: few
D gene: .
V gene: TRBV6-5